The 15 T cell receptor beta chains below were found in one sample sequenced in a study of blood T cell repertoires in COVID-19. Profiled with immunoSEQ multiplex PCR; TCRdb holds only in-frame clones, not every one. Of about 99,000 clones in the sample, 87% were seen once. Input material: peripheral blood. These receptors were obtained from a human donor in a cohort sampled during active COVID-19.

CDR3 sequence reads: CSVLAGEETQYF. The CDR3 DNA reads as TGCAGCGTACTAGCGGGAGAAGAGACCCAGTACTTC. The chain combines TRBV29-1 with TRBJ2-5, with 11 nucleotides matching TRBD2. The CDR3 runs to 12 residues. Germline lookup yields CDR1 SQVTM and CDR2 ANQGSEA. V trimming: 6 bases; J trimming: 3 bases; junction bases outside the gene matches: 0.

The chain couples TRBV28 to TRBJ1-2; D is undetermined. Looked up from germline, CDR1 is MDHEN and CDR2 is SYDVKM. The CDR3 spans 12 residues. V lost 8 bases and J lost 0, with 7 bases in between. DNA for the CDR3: TGTGCCAGCGTCCGTCCTAACTATGGCTACACCTTC. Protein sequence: CASVRPNYGYTF.

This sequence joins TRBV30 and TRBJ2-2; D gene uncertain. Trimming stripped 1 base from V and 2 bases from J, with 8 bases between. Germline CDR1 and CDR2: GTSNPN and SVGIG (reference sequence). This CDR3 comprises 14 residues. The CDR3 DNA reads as TGTGCCTGGAGTGATCAGGTCAACACCGGGGAGCTGTTTTTT. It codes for CAWSDQVNTGELFF.

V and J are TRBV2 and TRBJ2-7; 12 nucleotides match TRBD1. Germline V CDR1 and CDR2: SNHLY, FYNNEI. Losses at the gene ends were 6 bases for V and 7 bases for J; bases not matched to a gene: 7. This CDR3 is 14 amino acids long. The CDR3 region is CASRRDRGLGEQYF. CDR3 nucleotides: TGTGCCAGCAGGCGGGACAGGGGGCTGGGGGAGCAGTACTTC. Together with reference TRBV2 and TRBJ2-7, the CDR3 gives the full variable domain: EPEVTQTPSHQVTQMGQEVILRCVPISNHLYFYWYRQILGQKVEFLVSFYNNEISEKSEIFDDQFSVERPDGSNFTLKIRSTKLEDSAMYFCASRRDRGLGEQYFGPGTRLTVT.

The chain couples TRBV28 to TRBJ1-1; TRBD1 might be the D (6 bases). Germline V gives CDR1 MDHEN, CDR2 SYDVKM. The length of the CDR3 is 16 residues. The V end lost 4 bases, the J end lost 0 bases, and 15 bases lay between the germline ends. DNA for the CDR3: TGTGCCAGCAGTTCTCCCGCGGACAGATTGAACACTGAAGCTTTCTTT. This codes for CASSSPADRLNTEAFF.

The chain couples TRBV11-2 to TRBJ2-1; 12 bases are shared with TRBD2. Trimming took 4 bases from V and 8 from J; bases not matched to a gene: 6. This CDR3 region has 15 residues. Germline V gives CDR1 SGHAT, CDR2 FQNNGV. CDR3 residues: CASSWRTSGIYEQFF. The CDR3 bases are TGTGCCAGCAGCTGGAGGACTAGCGGGATCTATGAGCAGTTCTTC.

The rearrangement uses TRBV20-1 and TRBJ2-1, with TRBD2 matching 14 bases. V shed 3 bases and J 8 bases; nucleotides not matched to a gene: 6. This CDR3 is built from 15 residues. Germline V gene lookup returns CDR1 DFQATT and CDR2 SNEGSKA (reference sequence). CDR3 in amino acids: CSASEGLAGEDEQFF. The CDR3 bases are TGCAGTGCTAGTGAGGGACTAGCGGGAGAAGATGAGCAGTTCTTC.

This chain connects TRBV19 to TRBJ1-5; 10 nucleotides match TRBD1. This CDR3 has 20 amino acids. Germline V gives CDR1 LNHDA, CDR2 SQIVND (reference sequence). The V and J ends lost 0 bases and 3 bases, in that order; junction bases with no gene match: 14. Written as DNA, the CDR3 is TGTGCCAGTAGTATAGAAGTGTTCCGGGTGGGGACAGGGGTCAATCAGCCCCAGCATTTT. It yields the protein CASSIEVFRVGTGVNQPQHF. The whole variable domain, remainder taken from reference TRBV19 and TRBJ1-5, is DGGITQSPKYLFRKEGQNVTLSCEQNLNHDAMYWYRQDPGQGLRLIYYSQIVNDFQKGDIAEGYSVSREKKESFPLTVTSAQKNPTAFYLCASSIEVFRVGTGVNQPQHFGDGTRLSIL.

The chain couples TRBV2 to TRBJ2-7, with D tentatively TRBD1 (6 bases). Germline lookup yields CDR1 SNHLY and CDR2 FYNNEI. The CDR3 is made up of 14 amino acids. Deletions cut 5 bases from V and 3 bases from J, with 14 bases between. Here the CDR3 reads CASSTNRAIYEQYF. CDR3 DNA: TGTGCCAGCAGTACAAACAGGGCCATCTACGAGCAGTACTTC.

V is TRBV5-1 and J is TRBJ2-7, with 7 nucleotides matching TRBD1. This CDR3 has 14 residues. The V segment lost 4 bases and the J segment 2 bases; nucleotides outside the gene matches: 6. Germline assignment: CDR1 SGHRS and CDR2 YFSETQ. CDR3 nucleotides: TGCGCCAGCAGCGTCCGACAGGGTGCCTACGAGCAGTACTTC. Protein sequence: CASSVRQGAYEQYF.

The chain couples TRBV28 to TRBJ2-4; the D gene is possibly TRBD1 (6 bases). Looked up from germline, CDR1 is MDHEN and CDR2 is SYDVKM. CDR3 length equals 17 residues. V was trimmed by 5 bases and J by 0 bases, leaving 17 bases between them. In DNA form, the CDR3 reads TGTGCCAGCAGTCCTCCGACAGGTACTCTAGCCAAAAACATTCAGTACTTC. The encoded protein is CASSPPTGTLAKNIQYF.

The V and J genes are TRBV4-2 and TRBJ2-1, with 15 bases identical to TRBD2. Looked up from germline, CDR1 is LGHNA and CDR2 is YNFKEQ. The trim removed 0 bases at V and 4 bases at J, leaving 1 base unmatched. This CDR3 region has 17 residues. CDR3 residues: CASSQDGLAGGYNEQFF. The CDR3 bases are TGTGCCAGCAGCCAAGATGGACTAGCGGGGGGGTACAATGAGCAGTTCTTC.

This CDR3 is CASSSETDLNTEAFF. The CDR3 region has the DNA TGTGCCAGCAGTTCCGAGACAGACCTGAACACTGAAGCTTTCTTT. The J gene is TRBJ1-1, the V gene TRBV28, with D perhaps matching TRBD1 (5 bases). CDR1 MDHEN and CDR2 SYDVKM come from the germline V gene. Trimming removed 4 bases from V and 0 bases from J, with 12 bases in between. The CDR3 length is 15 residues.

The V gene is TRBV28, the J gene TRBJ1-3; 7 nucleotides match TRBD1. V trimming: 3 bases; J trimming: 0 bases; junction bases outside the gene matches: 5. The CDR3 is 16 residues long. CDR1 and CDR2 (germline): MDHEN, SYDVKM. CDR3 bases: TGTGCCAGCAGTTTTCCCCCAGGGGGCTCTGGAAACACCATATATTTT. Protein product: CASSFPPGGSGNTIYF.

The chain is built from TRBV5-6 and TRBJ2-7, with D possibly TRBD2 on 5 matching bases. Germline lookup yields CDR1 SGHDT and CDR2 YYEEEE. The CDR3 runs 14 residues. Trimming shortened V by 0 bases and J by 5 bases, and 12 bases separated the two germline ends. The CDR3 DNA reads TGTGCCAGCAGCTTGGGGGAGCGGAATAACGAGCAGTACTTC. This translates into CASSLGERNNEQYF.